This T cell receptor beta chain was documented in a study of cytomegalovirus exposure and HLA in healthy donors. Details on this clone: Its antigen is as yet unknown.

The ends were cut back, 0 bases at V and 7 bases at J, with 7 bases in the middle. The CDR3 totals 13 residues. Germline V gives CDR1 SGDLS, CDR2 YYNGEE. Study-wide results and limits: Follow-up analysis later connected one missense variant in DCLRE1C with trimming of TCR beta V- and J-genes. With DRB1 most and HLA-C fewest, TCR association rates differed between HLA loci in a later analysis. It was only CMV serostatus that was available as immune exposure information. Later analysis suggested most CMV-associated TCR beta chains were HLA-restricted.

PCR amplification relied on 60 Vbeta primers (plus 13 Jbeta primers). Profiling relied on immunoSEQ multiplex PCR, and the TCRdb table lists in-frame clones only, not all of them. The sample lists 150,000 to 200,000 clones, more than 65% occurring once. V is TRBV9 and J is TRBJ2-2, with D possibly matching TRBD2 (6 bases). Sequencing input: PBMCs. The clonotype was recovered from a woman aged 25 to 39 in good health and CMV-seropositive. CDR3 sequence reads: CASSVAGGGELFF. The CDR3 DNA reads as TGTGCCAGCAGCGTAGCCGGGGGCGGGGAGCTGTTTTTT.